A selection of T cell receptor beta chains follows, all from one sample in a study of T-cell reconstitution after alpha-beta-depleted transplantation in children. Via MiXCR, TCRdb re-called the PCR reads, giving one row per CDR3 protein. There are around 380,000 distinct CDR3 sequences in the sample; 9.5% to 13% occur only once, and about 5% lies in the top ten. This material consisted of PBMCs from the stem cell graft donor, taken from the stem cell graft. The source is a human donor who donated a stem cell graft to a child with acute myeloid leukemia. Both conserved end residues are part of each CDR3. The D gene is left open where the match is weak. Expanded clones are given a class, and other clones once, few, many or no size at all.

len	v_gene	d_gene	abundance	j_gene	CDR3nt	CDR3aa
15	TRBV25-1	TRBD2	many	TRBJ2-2	TGTGCCAGCAGTGGTAGCGGGGGGAGCACCGGGGAGCTGTTTTTT	CASSGSGGSTGELFF
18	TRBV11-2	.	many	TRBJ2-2	TGTGCCAGCAGAACTACCCTGACCGACAGGTTGAACACCGGGGAGCTGTTTTTT	CASRTTLTDRLNTGELFF
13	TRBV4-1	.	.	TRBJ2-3	TGCGCCAGCAGCCAAGTGGGCACAGATACGCAGTATTTT	CASSQVGTDTQYF
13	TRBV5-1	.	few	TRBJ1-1	TGCGCCAGCAGCCCAAATACTAACACTGAAGCTTTCTTT	CASSPNTNTEAFF
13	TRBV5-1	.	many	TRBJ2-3	TGCGCCAGCTACCAGAGAGGGGGAGATACGCAGTATTTT	CASYQRGGDTQYF
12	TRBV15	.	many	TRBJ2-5	TGTGCCACCAGCAGAGATTCGCGGACCCAGTACTTC	CATSRDSRTQYF
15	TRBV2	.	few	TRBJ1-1	TGTGCCAGCAGTGAAGGGGGCGCGGAGAACACTGAAGCTTTCTTT	CASSEGGAENTEAFF
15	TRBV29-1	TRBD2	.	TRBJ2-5	TGCAGCGTTGCACTGACTAGCGGGAGCGAAGAGACCCAGTACTTC	CSVALTSGSEETQYF
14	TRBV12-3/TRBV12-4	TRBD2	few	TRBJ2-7	TGTGCCAGCAGTTCCGGGACTAGCTACTCCGAGCAGTACTTC	CASSSGTSYSEQYF
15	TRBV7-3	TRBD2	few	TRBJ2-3	TGTGCCAGCAGCTGGACTAGCGGGAGGGGGGATACGCAGTATTTT	CASSWTSGRGDTQYF
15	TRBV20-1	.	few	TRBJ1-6	TGCAGTGCTAGAGTAGGTCAGAACAAAAATTCACCCCTCCACTTT	CSARVGQNKNSPLHF
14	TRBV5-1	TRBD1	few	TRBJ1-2	TGCGCCAGCAGTTCAAGGACAGGGCCCTATGGCTACACCTTC	CASSSRTGPYGYTF
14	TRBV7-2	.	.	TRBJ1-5	TGTGCCAGCAGCTTAGACAGTAGCAATCAGCCCCAGCATTTT	CASSLDSSNQPQHF
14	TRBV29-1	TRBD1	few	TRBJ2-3	TGCAGCGTTCCGGGACAGGGGACCACAGATACGCAGTATTTT	CSVPGQGTTDTQYF
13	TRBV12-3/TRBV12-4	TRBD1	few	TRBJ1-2	TGTGCCAGCAAGGGACAGGGAAACTATGGCTACACCTTC	CASKGQGNYGYTF
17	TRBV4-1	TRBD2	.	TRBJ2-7	TGCGCCAGCAGCCCCCAACAGGGGACTAGCGGGTCCTACGAGCAGTACTTC	CASSPQQGTSGSYEQYF
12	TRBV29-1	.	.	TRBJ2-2	TGCAGCGCGCTTGAGAACACCGGGGAGCTGTTTTTT	CSALENTGELFF
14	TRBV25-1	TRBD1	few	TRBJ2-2	TGTGCCAGCAGCATCCAGGGGGCTCACGGGGAGCTGTTTTTT	CASSIQGAHGELFF
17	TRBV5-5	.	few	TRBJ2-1	TGTGCCAGCAGCTTGGTCGGGGTGGGGGCTACTCTCAGTGAGCAGTTCTTC	CASSLVGVGATLSEQFF
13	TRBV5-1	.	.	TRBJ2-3	TGCGCCAGCTGCTTGGGCGAGGCAGATACGCAGTATTTT	CASCLGEADTQYF
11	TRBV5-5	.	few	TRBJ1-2	TGTGCCAGCAGCCTGACGGTCGGCTACACCTTC	CASSLTVGYTF
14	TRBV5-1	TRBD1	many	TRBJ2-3	TGCGCCAGCAGACCCGGACAGGGCACAGATACGCAGTATTTT	CASRPGQGTDTQYF
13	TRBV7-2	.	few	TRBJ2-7	TGTGCCAGCGCGAGAGACGGGGTGGGGGAGCAGTACTTC	CASARDGVGEQYF
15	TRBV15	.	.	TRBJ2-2	TGTGCCACCAGCAGCAGGATCTCGAACACCGGGGAGCTGTTTTTT	CATSSRISNTGELFF
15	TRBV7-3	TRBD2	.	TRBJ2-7	TGTGCCAGCAGCCACACCGCGGGGGAGATTGAGGAGCAGTACTTC	CASSHTAGEIEEQYF
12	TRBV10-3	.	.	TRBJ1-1	TGTGCCATCAGCGCGACAGTGGATGAAGCTTTCTTT	CAISATVDEAFF
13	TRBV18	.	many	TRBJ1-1	TGTGCCAGCTCACCCAGTATGAACACTGAAGCTTTCTTT	CASSPSMNTEAFF
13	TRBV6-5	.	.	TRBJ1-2	TGTGCCAGCAGTTACTATGACAGCGGTGGCTACACCTTC	CASSYYDSGGYTF
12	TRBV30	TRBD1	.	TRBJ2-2	TGTGCCTGGGACAGGGACACCGGGGAGCTGTTTTTT	CAWDRDTGELFF
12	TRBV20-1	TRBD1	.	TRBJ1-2	TGCAGTGCCGATGACAGGGTTAATGGCTACACCTTC	CSADDRVNGYTF
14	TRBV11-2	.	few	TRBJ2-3	TGTGCCAGCAGCTTGGAGACCGACATGGATACGCAGTATTTT	CASSLETDMDTQYF
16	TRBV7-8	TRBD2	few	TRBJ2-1	TGTGCCAGCAGCTCAAACCGGGAGGGCCTCCTCCGGGAGCAGTTCTTC	CASSSNREGLLREQFF
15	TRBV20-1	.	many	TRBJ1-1	TGCAGTGCTAGACCTCTGGGGAGGGCCAGGGCTGAAGCTTTCTTT	CSARPLGRARAEAFF
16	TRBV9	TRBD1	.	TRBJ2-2	TGTGCCAGCAGTGAAAACAGGGGGACAAACACCGGGGAGCTGTTTTTT	CASSENRGTNTGELFF
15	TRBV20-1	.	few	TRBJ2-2	TGCAGTGCTAGAGATTTGAGCCGAGGCACCGGGGAGCTGTTTTTT	CSARDLSRGTGELFF
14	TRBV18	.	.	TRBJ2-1	TGTGCCAGCTCACCATCTGACACCTACAATGAGCAGTTCTTC	CASSPSDTYNEQFF
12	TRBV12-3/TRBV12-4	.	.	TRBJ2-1	TGTGCCAGCAGTTTAGCTTGGAATGAGCAGTTCTTC	CASSLAWNEQFF
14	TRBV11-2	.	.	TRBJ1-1	TGTGCCAGCAGCTTATCCCCTTCCAACACTGAAGCTTTCTTT	CASSLSPSNTEAFF
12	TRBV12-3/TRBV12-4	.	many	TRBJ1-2	TGTGCCAGCAGACAGGGCTTTTATGGCTACACCTTC	CASRQGFYGYTF
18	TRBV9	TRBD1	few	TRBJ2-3	TGTGCCAGCAGGGAAACAGGGGGCGCCGTCGAATTCATGGATACGCAGTATTTT	CASRETGGAVEFMDTQYF
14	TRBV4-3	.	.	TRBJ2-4	TGCGCCAGCAGCCAAGATACGGGGTGGAACATTCAGTACTTC	CASSQDTGWNIQYF
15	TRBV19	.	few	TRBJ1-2	TGTGCCAGTAACCCGGGAGGCCGCGCGGACTATGGCTACACCTTC	CASNPGGRADYGYTF
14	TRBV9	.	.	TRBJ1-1	TGTGCCAGCAGCCTCCTGGGGGGGAAGACTGAATCTTTCTTT	CASSLLGGKTESFF
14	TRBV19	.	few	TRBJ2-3	TGTGCCAGTACCTTGCAGGCCAGCACAGATACGCAGTATTTT	CASTLQASTDTQYF